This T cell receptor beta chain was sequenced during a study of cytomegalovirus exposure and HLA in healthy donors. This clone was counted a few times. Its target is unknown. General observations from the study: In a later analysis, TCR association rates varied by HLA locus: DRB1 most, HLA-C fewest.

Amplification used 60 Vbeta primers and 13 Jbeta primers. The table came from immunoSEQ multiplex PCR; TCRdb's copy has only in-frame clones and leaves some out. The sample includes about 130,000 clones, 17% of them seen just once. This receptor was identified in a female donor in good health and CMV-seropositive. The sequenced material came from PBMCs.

This chain's CDR3 is CASSSRDSVYGYTF. The CDR3, as DNA: TGTGCCAGCAGTTCTCGGGACAGCGTCTATGGCTACACCTTC. This chain links TRBV5-4 with TRBJ1-2, with 7 bases fitting TRBD1. CDR3 length equals 14 residues. Trimming removed 5 bases from V and 4 bases from J; junction bases left unmatched: 8. Germline loops: CDR1 SGHNT, CDR2 YYREEE (reference sequence).